The rows below give T cell receptor beta chains drawn from one sample of a study of cytomegalovirus exposure and HLA in healthy donors. Data came from immunoSEQ multiplex PCR; TCRdb stores just in-frame clones and leaves some out. The sample gives roughly 75,000 clones, around 80% of which show up once; over 15% is in the top ten. Input material: PBMCs. These receptor sequences come from a man between 65 and 85 years old in good health and CMV-seropositive. The CDR3 runs from the conserved cysteine through the conserved F or W. Not all rows give a size; the values are once, few, many and, for expanded clones, a class.

v_call cdr3_length clone_size cdr3_aa
TRBV29-1 15 . CSVMEGSSYNSPLHF
TRBV28 16 . CASSRRGGSVTYEQYF
TRBV11-2 14 . CASSPLEGANVLTF
TRBV18 14 . CASSPGTTYNEQFF
TRBV7-9 13 . CASSWLSSYEQYF
TRBV29-1 14 . CSVAWDTNYNEQFF
TRBV7-2 16 . CASSLVGGKPTDTQYF
TRBV30 13 . CAWSYRERGEQFF
TRBV5-4 15 . CASSLPSGGPGELFF
TRBV18 13 . CASSYREADEQYF
TRBV19 15 . CASSIGDRGGYEQYF
TRBV4-1 16 . CASSGLAGAMYNEQFF
TRBV6-5 14 . CASSSGSMNTEAFF
TRBV28 14 . CASSLTGFSYEQYF
TRBV6-1 15 . CASSDGGTTNTEAFF
TRBV19 12 . CASRGQALGYTF
TRBV6-1 14 . CASSGGANTGELFF
TRBV10-3 16 . CAISESPTIPYNEQFF
TRBV6-5 15 . CASRKSSDPSYEQYF
TRBV19 12 . CASSFLNQPQHF
TRBV5-4 13 . CASSSGTHYEQYF
TRBV2 13 few CASRRDRATEAFF
TRBV5-1 13 . CASSPAGGNEQFF
TRBV18 13 . CASSPDRDYGYTF
TRBV7-9 14 . CASSPSGTQETQYF
TRBV6-5 15 . CASSSDRLALDEQFF
TRBV2 15 . CASSKGGAGANVLTF
TRBV7-2 14 . CASSPTVSGNTIYF
TRBV2 14 . CASSEGLSNQPQHF
TRBV10-2 15 few CASRNGQGMNDIQYF
TRBV27 13 . CASSLGSKRTQYF
TRBV6-5 15 . CASSQSWGGQETQYF
TRBV29-1 13 once CSVTPGGGHEQYF
TRBV5-6 16 . CASSLGQGANSYEQYF
TRBV2 13 . CVTHLTTYNEQFF
TRBV9 15 . CASSPGPTLQETQYF
TRBV14 15 few CASSQAGLAAYEQYF
TRBV2 16 . CASSHGTGALSGEQFF
TRBV29-1 16 . CSARLHRGGNTGELFF
TRBV5-1 14 . CASSSGQGHEKLFF
TRBV2 13 . CASSEMPGYEQYF
TRBV18 15 . CASSQTSGVSDTQYF
TRBV4-1 15 . CASSRGQDPNQPQHF
TRBV14 13 . CASSQDYRGEQYF
TRBV30 12 . CAQRGVGDEQYF
TRBV14 12 few CASSPDLAEQYF
TRBV7-2 16 . CASSLSQGANTGELFF
TRBV27 15 . CASTPLAGGPYEQYF
TRBV5-6 14 . CASIQEGNTGELFF
TRBV6-1 15 . CASSVLRDSNQPQHF
TRBV6-1 15 once CASTTGAGGSDEQYF
TRBV10-3 13 . CAISESRETEAFF
TRBV2 15 . CASSEVGQGNQPQHF
TRBV28 14 . CASSQDRVDQPQHF
TRBV7-9 17 . CASSFPPYRGVSYEQYF
TRBV10-3 14 . CAISPSGGTDTQYF
TRBV28 13 . CASSGQGVETQYF